This T cell receptor (beta chain) originates from a study of blood T cell repertoires in COVID-19. The germline V gene has CDR1 MNHEY and CDR2 SVGAGI. V lost 3 bases, J lost 1 base, and 6 bases lay in between. The CDR3 length is 13 residues. Some clones are missing from TCRdb's copy, which holds only in-frame ones; the method was immunoSEQ multiplex PCR. The sample carries some 99,000 clones, around four fifths recorded once. The TCR comes from a woman in her sixties or seventies with acute or convalescent COVID-19. Sequencing was done on a sample of peripheral blood. The V and J genes are TRBV6-5 and TRBJ1-1; D is unclear. CDR3 amino acids: CASSYGGNTEAFF. The CDR3 coding sequence is TGTGCCAGCAGTTATGGAGGGAACACTGAAGCTTTCTTT.